The source of this T cell receptor beta chain is a study of blood T cell repertoires in COVID-19. Assay used: immunoSEQ multiplex PCR; TCRdb lists only in-frame clones, some missing. The sample has about 33,000 clones; 75% to 90% are singletons. The material sequenced was peripheral blood. The receptor's source is a human donor in a cohort sampled during active COVID-19.

CDR3 in amino acids: CASSQPSTDYSGNTIYF. CDR3 bases: TGCGCCAGCAGCCAACCCTCGACAGATTACTCTGGAAACACCATATATTTT. This chain uses TRBV4-1 with TRBJ1-3; possible D gene TRBD1, 5 bases. V lost 2 bases, J lost 0 bases, and 14 bases lay in between. The CDR3 is 17 amino acids. The V gene's germline CDR1 is MGHRA and CDR2 YSYEKL.